Listed below are T cell receptor beta chains from one sample, sequenced in a study of T-cell memory formation after mild COVID-19. TCRdb re-analysed the 5' RACE reads in MiXCR, keeping a single row per CDR3 protein. Here the sample spans roughly 150,000 distinct CDR3 sequences, almost 25% being singletons. Sequencing was done on a sample of PBMCs or a T cell subset sorted from them (not recorded which). These receptors all come from an adult woman who had mild COVID-19 (a few samples of this study predate the infection). Cell type and time point are not known. The CDR3 runs from the conserved cysteine through the conserved F or W. Fields, in order: V gene, CDR3 length, D gene, clone size, J gene, CDR3 DNA, CDR3 protein. A D gene is named only where the DNA matches it firmly. Clone size is given for some rows only: seen once, a few or many times, or a class if the clone is expanded.

v_call: TRBV27; cdr3_length: 15; d_call: NA; clone_size: few; j_call: TRBJ2-7; cdr3_nt: TGTGCCAGCAGACTTAAGGGCTACACGGGTTACGAGCAGTACTTC; cdr3_aa: CASRLKGYTGYEQYF
v_call: TRBV12-3/TRBV12-4; cdr3_length: 16; d_call: TRBD2; clone_size: NA; j_call: TRBJ2-7; cdr3_nt: TGTGCCAGCAACATTAATCCCGGGACTAGCGCCTACGAGCAGTACTTC; cdr3_aa: CASNINPGTSAYEQYF
v_call: TRBV6-2/TRBV6-3; cdr3_length: 14; d_call: NA; clone_size: NA; j_call: TRBJ2-7; cdr3_nt: TGTGCCAGCAGTTACTCGGGATTACCCTACGAGCAGTACTTC; cdr3_aa: CASSYSGLPYEQYF
v_call: TRBV4-1; cdr3_length: 17; d_call: NA; clone_size: few; j_call: TRBJ1-2; cdr3_nt: TGCGCCAGCAGCCAAGAACCTCCCAAACCGGGGCACTATGGCTACACCTTC; cdr3_aa: CASSQEPPKPGHYGYTF
v_call: TRBV5-1; cdr3_length: 15; d_call: TRBD1; clone_size: NA; j_call: TRBJ1-1; cdr3_nt: TGCGCCAGCAGCTCCTTAACACAGGGGAAAACTGAAGCTTTCTTT; cdr3_aa: CASSSLTQGKTEAFF
v_call: TRBV7-6; cdr3_length: 15; d_call: TRBD2; clone_size: few; j_call: TRBJ2-1; cdr3_nt: TGTGCCAGCACTACTAGCGGGAGCTCCTACAATGAGCAGTTCTTC; cdr3_aa: CASTTSGSSYNEQFF
v_call: TRBV24-1; cdr3_length: 11; d_call: NA; clone_size: few; j_call: TRBJ1-1; cdr3_nt: TGTGCCACCAGATCGGGATCTGAAGCTTTCTTT; cdr3_aa: CATRSGSEAFF
v_call: TRBV2; cdr3_length: 16; d_call: TRBD2; clone_size: NA; j_call: TRBJ2-1; cdr3_nt: TGTGCCAGCAGTGAAGCGTGGGGGGGGATGAGCGATGAGCAGTTCTTC; cdr3_aa: CASSEAWGGMSDEQFF
v_call: TRBV4-1; cdr3_length: 15; d_call: NA; clone_size: few; j_call: TRBJ1-5; cdr3_nt: TGCGCCAGCAGCCAAGAGATTGCGAGCAATCAGCCCCAGCATTTT; cdr3_aa: CASSQEIASNQPQHF
v_call: TRBV15; cdr3_length: 14; d_call: NA; clone_size: few; j_call: TRBJ2-1; cdr3_nt: TGTGCCACCAGCAGAGATGTGTCTAGCAATGAGCAGTTCTTC; cdr3_aa: CATSRDVSSNEQFF